A selection of T cell receptor beta chains follows, all from one sample in a study of CD8 T cells in ankylosing spondylitis. TCRdb processed the 5' RACE reads anew with MiXCR; each CDR3 protein has one entry. This sample has 250,000 to 300,000 distinct CDR3 sequences, with around 20% found just once. The source material was blood, either unsorted or a sorted T cell fraction (not recorded which). Source of these receptors: a male donor with ankylosing spondylitis or in good health (not recorded which). The CDR3 runs from the conserved cysteine through the conserved F or W. The D gene is left open where the match is weak. A clone size is listed for some rows: how often the clone was seen (once, few, many), or a class if it is expanded.

D: TRBD1
size: few
J: TRBJ1-1
V: TRBV18
CDR3: CASSPLEQGYTEAFF
DNA: TGTGCCAGCTCACCATTGGAACAGGGGTACACTGAAGCTTTCTTT

D: NA
size: NA
J: TRBJ1-1
V: TRBV5-4
CDR3: CASSPQTVNTEAFF
DNA: TGTGCCAGCAGCCCGCAGACAGTGAACACTGAAGCTTTCTTT

D: TRBD2
size: NA
J: TRBJ2-4
V: TRBV20-1
CDR3: CSARGLAGSIQYF
DNA: TGCAGTGCTAGAGGACTAGCGGGAAGCATTCAGTACTTC

D: TRBD1
size: NA
J: TRBJ2-5
V: TRBV6-1
CDR3: CASSEGQGLQETQYF
DNA: TGTGCCAGCAGTGAAGGACAGGGGCTCCAAGAGACCCAGTACTTC

D: NA
size: NA
J: TRBJ1-5
V: TRBV18
CDR3: CASSLEQPNQPQHF
DNA: TGTGCCAGCTCACTCGAACAGCCCAATCAGCCCCAGCATTTT

D: NA
size: NA
J: TRBJ2-3
V: TRBV28
CDR3: CASSLAGLQGDTQYF
DNA: TGTGCCAGCAGTTTAGCGGGACTCCAAGGAGATACGCAGTATTTT

D: NA
size: few
J: TRBJ2-5
V: TRBV5-1
CDR3: CASSLHRDLETQYF
DNA: TGCGCCAGCAGCTTGCATCGGGACTTAGAGACCCAGTACTTC

D: NA
size: NA
J: TRBJ2-5
V: TRBV24-1
CDR3: CATSDPRGGQETQYF
DNA: TGTGCCACCAGTGATCCCCGAGGTGGACAAGAGACCCAGTACTTC

D: NA
size: few
J: TRBJ2-3
V: TRBV7-2
CDR3: CASSIDTDTQYF
DNA: TGTGCCAGCAGCATCGACACAGATACGCAGTATTTT

D: TRBD2
size: NA
J: TRBJ2-1
V: TRBV3-1
CDR3: CASSQALGLAVNEQFF
DNA: TGTGCCAGCAGCCAAGCCCTGGGGCTAGCGGTCAATGAGCAGTTCTTC

D: NA
size: few
J: TRBJ2-3
V: TRBV5-4
CDR3: CASSGSGRDETDTQYF
DNA: TGTGCCAGCAGCGGTTCGGGCAGGGACGAGACAGATACGCAGTATTTT

D: TRBD2
size: many
J: TRBJ2-5
V: TRBV12-3/TRBV12-4
CDR3: CASSLSGGPQETQYF
DNA: TGTGCCAGCAGTCTTAGCGGGGGACCCCAAGAGACCCAGTACTTC

D: TRBD1
size: few
J: TRBJ1-2
V: TRBV12-3/TRBV12-4
CDR3: CASSQPRDSGSLTF
DNA: TGTGCCAGCAGTCAACCCCGGGACAGTGGCTCTCTGACCTTC

D: NA
size: few
J: TRBJ2-1
V: TRBV2
CDR3: CASSEGSSPNEQFF
DNA: TGTGCCAGCAGTGAAGGTTCCTCCCCCAATGAGCAGTTCTTC

D: NA
size: few
J: TRBJ2-3
V: TRBV20-1
CDR3: CSASGNENGKVYF
DNA: TGCAGTGCTAGTGGCAACGAAAACGGGAAAGTGTATTTT

D: NA
size: many
J: TRBJ2-1
V: TRBV29-1
CDR3: CSARGRAYNEQFF
DNA: TGCAGCGCGCGGGGCCGGGCCTACAATGAGCAGTTCTTC

D: TRBD1
size: NA
J: TRBJ2-1
V: TRBV14
CDR3: CASSPRTGERYNEQFF
DNA: TGTGCCAGCAGCCCCCGGACAGGGGAACGCTACAATGAGCAGTTCTTC